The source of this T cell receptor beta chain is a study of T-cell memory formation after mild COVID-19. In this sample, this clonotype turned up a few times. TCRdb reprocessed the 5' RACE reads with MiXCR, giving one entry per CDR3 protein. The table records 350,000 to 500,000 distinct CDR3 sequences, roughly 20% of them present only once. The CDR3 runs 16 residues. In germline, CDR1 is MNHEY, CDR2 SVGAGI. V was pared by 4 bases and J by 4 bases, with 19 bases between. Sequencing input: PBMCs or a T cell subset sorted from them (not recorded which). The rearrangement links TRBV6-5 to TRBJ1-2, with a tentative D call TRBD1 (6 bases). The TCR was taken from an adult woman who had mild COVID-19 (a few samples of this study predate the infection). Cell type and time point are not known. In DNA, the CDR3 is TGTGCCAGCAGTTTGAAAGGGACACTGGTGGGCTATGGCTACACCTTC. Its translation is CASSLKGTLVGYGYTF.